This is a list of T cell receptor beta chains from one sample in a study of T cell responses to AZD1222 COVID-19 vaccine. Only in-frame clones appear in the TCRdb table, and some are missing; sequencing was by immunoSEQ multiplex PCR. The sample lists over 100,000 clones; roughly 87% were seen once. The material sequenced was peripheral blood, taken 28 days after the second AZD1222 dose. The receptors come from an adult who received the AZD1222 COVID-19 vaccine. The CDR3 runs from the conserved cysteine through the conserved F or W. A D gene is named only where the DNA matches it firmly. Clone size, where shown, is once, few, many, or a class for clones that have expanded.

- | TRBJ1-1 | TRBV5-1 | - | TGCGCCAGCAGCTTGGCCCCAGAAGCCCTTGAAGCTTTCTTT | CASSLAPEALEAFF
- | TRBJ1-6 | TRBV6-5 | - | TGTGCCAGCAGTTACCCTAGTGGACAGAGAAATTCACCCCTCCACTTT | CASSYPSGQRNSPLHF
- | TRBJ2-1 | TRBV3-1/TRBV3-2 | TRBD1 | TGTGCCAGCAGCCGACGGACAGGCTCCTACAATGAGCAGTTCTTC | CASSRRTGSYNEQFF
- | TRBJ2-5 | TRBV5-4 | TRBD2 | TGTGCCAGCAGCTTGTTGAGGACTAGCGGGTACCAAGAGACCCAGTACTTC | CASSLLRTSGYQETQYF
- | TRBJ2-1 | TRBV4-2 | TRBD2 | TGTGCCAGCAGCCCAAGAGCGGGGGGCTCCTACAATGAGCAGTTCTTC | CASSPRAGGSYNEQFF
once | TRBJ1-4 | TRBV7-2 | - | TGTGCCAGCAGCTTAGTTCGTTCCGGACAGGAAAAACTGTTTTTT | CASSLVRSGQEKLFF
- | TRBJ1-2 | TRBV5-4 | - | TGTGCCAGCAGCACAACTAACCTTAACTATGGCTACACCTTC | CASSTTNLNYGYTF
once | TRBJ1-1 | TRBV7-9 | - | TGTGCCAGCAGCCCTTTGGGGGAATCGGCGGACACTGAAGCTTTCTTT | CASSPLGESADTEAFF
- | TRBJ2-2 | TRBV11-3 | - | TGTGCCAGCAGCTTAGAGGGGACCGGGGAGCTGTTTTTT | CASSLEGTGELFF
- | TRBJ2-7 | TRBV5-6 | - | TGTGCCAGCACCCCGGGTTCGGGGTACGGGTACGAGCAGTACTTC | CASTPGSGYGYEQYF
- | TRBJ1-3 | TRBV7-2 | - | TGTGCCAGCAGCTTACGCGGAAACACCATATATTTT | CASSLRGNTIYF
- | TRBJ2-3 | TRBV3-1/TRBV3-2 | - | TGTGCCAGCAGCCAAGCTACGAGGGCTAGCACAGATACGCAGTATTTT | CASSQATRASTDTQYF
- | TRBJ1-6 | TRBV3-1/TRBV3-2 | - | TGTGCCAGCAGCCCCCGGCACAAGGACGGTTCACCCCTCCACTTT | CASSPRHKDGSPLHF
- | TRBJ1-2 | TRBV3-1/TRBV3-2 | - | TGTGCCAGCAGGTTAGGGGGACACTATGGCTACACCTTC | CASRLGGHYGYTF
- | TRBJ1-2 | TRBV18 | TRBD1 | TGTGCCAGCTCATCGGGACAGGGTGATGGCTACACCTTC | CASSSGQGDGYTF
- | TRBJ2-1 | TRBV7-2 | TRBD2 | TGTGCCAGCAGCCCGCAGCGGGGGGGCTTCTGGAATGAGCAGTTCTTC | CASSPQRGGFWNEQFF
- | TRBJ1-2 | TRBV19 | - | TGTGCCAGTAGTAATCAGGGGACACGAGGCTACACCTTC | CASSNQGTRGYTF
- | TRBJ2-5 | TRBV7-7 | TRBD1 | TGTGCTAGCAGCACGTCGACAGGGAAATGGGAGACCCAGTACTTC | CASSTSTGKWETQYF
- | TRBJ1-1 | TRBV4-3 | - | TGCGCCAGCAGTTTAGACAGGACACCGAACACTGAAGCTTTCTTT | CASSLDRTPNTEAFF
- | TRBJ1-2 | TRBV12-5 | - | TGTGCTAGTGGTTTGGTAATAGGGGTGGGGCTTTATGGCTACACCTTC | CASGLVIGVGLYGYTF
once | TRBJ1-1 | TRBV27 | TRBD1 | TGTGCCAGCAGTTGGGGTGGGACAGGGGACACTGAAGCTTTCTTT | CASSWGGTGDTEAFF
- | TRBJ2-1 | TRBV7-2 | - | TGTGCCAGCAGCTTAGCGTACAACAGAGATCCGTTCTTC | CASSLAYNRDPFF
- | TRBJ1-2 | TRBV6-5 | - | TGTGCCAGCAGTTACCCACGGGACAACTATGGCTACACCTTC | CASSYPRDNYGYTF
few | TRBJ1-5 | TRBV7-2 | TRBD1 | TGTGCCAGCAGCTTAGTGGGACAGGGGGCGAATCAGCCCCAGCATTTT | CASSLVGQGANQPQHF
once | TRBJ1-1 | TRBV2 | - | TGTGCCAGCAACTTTTTGGGGAACACTGAAGCTTTCTTT | CASNFLGNTEAFF
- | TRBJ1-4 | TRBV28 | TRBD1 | TGTGCCAGCAGTCCTACAGGGGTCGGCTTCGATGAAAAACTGTTTTTT | CASSPTGVGFDEKLFF
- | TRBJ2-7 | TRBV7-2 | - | TGTGCCAGCAGCTTAGGATACAGTACCTACGAGCAGTACTTC | CASSLGYSTYEQYF
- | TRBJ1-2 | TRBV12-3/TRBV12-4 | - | TGTGCCAGCGGGGAGTTGAGCTATGGCTACACCTTC | CASGELSYGYTF
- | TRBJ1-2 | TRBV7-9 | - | TGTGCCAGCAGCTTATTTGGCAGGCTCTATGGCTACACCTTC | CASSLFGRLYGYTF
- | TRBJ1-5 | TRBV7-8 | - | TGTGCCAGCAGCTCTCACCACGGGGGCGAGGATTCGTATCAGCCCCAGCATTTT | CASSSHHGGEDSYQPQHF
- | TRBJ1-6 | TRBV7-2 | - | TGTGCCAGCAGCTTAAACGGGAGAGGGATTTCTCCCCTCCACTTT | CASSLNGRGISPLHF
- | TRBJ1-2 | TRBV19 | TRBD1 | TGTGCCAGTAGTATCACAGGGGGCGCGAACTATGGCTACACCTTC | CASSITGGANYGYTF
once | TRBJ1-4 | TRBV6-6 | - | TGTGCCAGCAGTTACTCTCCCAGTTCTAATGAAAAACTGTTTTTT | CASSYSPSSNEKLFF
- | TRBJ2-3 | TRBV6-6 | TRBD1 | TGTGCCAGCAGTTGGACCCGACAGGGGGATACGCAGTATTTT | CASSWTRQGDTQYF
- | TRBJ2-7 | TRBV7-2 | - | TGTGCCAGCAGCCTAGAAAGGGGCGCGGCTCACGAGCAGTACTTC | CASSLERGAAHEQYF
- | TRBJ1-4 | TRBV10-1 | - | TGCGCCAGCAGTGAGCCCCTTCGTGCTGGTGAAAAACTGTTTTTT | CASSEPLRAGEKLFF
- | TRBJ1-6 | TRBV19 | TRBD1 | TGTGCCAGTAGGATCAGCGGGACAGCTAATTCACCCCTCCACTTT | CASRISGTANSPLHF
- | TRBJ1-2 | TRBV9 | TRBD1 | TGTGCCAGCAGCAAGGACAGGCGGGGAGCTGGCTACACCTTC | CASSKDRRGAGYTF
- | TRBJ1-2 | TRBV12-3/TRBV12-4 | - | TGTGCCAGCAGTTTAGTAGGGCCTTATGGCTACACCTTC | CASSLVGPYGYTF
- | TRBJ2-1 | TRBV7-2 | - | TGTGCCAGCAGCTTAGACGTGGCAAACAATGAGCAGTTCTTC | CASSLDVANNEQFF
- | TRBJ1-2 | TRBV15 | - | TGTGCCACCAGCAGAGATTTCTATGGCTACACCTTC | CATSRDFYGYTF
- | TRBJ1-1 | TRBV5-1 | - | TGCGCCAGCAGTTGGACAGCAAACACTGAAGCTTTCTTT | CASSWTANTEAFF
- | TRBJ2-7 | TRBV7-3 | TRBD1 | TGTGCCAGCAGCTTAGGGGCAGGGGGCATGTACGAGCAGTACTTC | CASSLGAGGMYEQYF
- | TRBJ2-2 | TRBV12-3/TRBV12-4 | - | TGTGCCAGCAGTTTAGGAGGGGCCGGGGAGCTGTTTTTT | CASSLGGAGELFF
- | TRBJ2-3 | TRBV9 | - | TGTGCCAGCTGTTTAGGGCTTAGCACAGATACGCAGTATTTT | CASCLGLSTDTQYF
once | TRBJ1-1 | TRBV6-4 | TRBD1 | TGTGCCAGCAGACGAGGGGGCCTTGACACTGAAGCTTTCTTT | CASRRGGLDTEAFF
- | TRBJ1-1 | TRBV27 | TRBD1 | TGTGCCAGCAGCTTCACAGGGGGGAAGGCTGAAGCTTTCTTT | CASSFTGGKAEAFF